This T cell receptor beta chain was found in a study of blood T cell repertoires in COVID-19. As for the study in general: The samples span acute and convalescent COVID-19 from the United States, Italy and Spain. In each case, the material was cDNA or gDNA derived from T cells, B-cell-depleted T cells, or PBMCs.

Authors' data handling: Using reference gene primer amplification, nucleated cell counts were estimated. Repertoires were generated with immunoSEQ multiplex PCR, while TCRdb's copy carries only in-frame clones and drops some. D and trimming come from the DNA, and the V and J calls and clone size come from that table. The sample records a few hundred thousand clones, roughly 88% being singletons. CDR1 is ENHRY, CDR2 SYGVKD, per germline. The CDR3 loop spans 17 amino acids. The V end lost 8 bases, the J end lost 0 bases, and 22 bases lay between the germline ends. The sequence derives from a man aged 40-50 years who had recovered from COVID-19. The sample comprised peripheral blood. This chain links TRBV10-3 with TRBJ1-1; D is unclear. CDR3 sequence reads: CAISLAGEGDMNTEAFF. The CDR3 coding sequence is TGTGCCATCTCCCTCGCGGGCGAGGGAGACATGAACACTGAAGCTTTCTTT.